This T cell receptor (beta chain) was recorded in a study of shared clonotypes between healthy human individuals. The authors distributed each subset's genomic DNA evenly over several immunoSEQ plates. Libraries were prepared by immunoSEQ multiplex PCR; TCRdb keeps only in-frame clonotypes and omits some of them. The sample consists of about 2.4 million clones, approximately 93% of them appearing once. Comments on this clone: Its antigen is not known.

Notes on the study in general: Rarefaction indicated that sorted-subset sequencing remained incomplete although depth was large.

Germline values: CDR1 ENHRY, CDR2 SYGVKD. Trimming at V came to 9 bases and at J to 6 bases, leaving 4 bases not matched to a gene. The CDR3 has 12 amino acids. Sequencing used naive CD4+ T cells from PBMCs. Subset denoted: CD45RA+ positively selected. The gene calls are TRBV10-3 and TRBJ1-2; 10 bases fit TRBD1. The TCR sequence derives from a man aged 18 to 29 in good health. Some clones in this sample may be carry-over from other donors' samples. The CDR3, as DNA: TGTGCCATGAGGACAGGGGGGGATGGCTACACCTTC. It encodes CAMRTGGDGYTF.